This TCR beta chain emerged from a study of type 1 regulatory T cells. About the research overall: This in vitro CD4 product, T-allo10, is enriched for Tr1 cells and alloantigen-specific.

TCRdb ran MiXCR on the reads and lists one entry per CDR3 protein. The sample carries about 68,000 distinct CDR3 sequences, around 68% recorded once. Note on this clonotype: Its antigen is not identified.

CDR3 size: 16 residues. V was clipped by 6 bases and J by 4 bases, with 20 bases between them. The germline V gene has CDR1 MDHEN and CDR2 SYDVKM. This TCR was sampled from a human donor in good health. The specimen was cultured T cells, either the whole culture or a sorted T cell fraction (not recorded which). The subset is: Tr1-enriched cell product generated in vitro against host alloantigens. V and J are TRBV28 and TRBJ2-3, with D maybe TRBD1 (6 bases). CDR3 in DNA: TGTGCCAGCAGAGAACCTTACAGGGCAGAGGCAGATACGCAGTATTTT. This encodes CASREPYRAEADTQYF.